This T cell receptor beta chain derives from a study of post-analysis software for immune sequencing data. Trimming took off 8 bases at V and 2 bases at J, with 3 bases between the two ends. The CDR3 totals 10 residues. Germline CDR1 reads MGHRA; CDR2 reads YSYEKL. Prepared TCR beta cDNA libraries contained unique molecular identifiers. TCRdb ran MiXCR on the PCR reads and lists one entry per CDR3 protein. The sample has hundreds of thousands of distinct CDR3 sequences, roughly 58% seen once. Study findings and constraints: The authors found that F measure strongly co-clustered same-batch samples. Higher frequency in patients than in controls was seen for about five TRBV segments, with TRBV5-6, TRBV5-1 and TRBV20-1 among them. Among multiple sclerosis patients, normalized Chao1 diversity was significantly below that of controls.

Worth noting for this clonotype: Its antigen is unidentified.

The chain joins TRBV4-1 to TRBJ2-5, with D unclear. The sequenced sample was blood. This sequence originates from a girl aged 5 to 17 with multiple sclerosis. CDR3 protein: CASGQETQYF. The CDR3 DNA reads TGCGCCAGCGGTCAAGAGACCCAGTACTTC.